One sample yielded the 27 T cell receptor beta chains listed below, sequenced in a study of T cells in severe cutaneous drug reactions. Sequenced patients had Stevens-Johnson syndrome or toxic epidermal necrolysis caused by carbamazepine. Bulk and single-cell libraries used iRepertoire multiplex PCR with TCR subtype-specific primers. TCRdb reanalyzed the multiplex PCR reads and collapses them to one entry per CDR3 protein, without DNA. This repertoire includes approximately 7,600 distinct CDR3 sequences. The sequenced material came from cells from a skin blister. The receptors shown here come from a human donor with a severe cutaneous adverse drug reaction.

The J gene is TRBJ2-1, the V gene TRBV27; TCRdb picks TRBD1, but there is no DNA to check that call. The CDR3 is made up of 16 amino acids. Germline V lookup: CDR1 MNHEY, CDR2 SMNVEV (reference sequence). The CDR3 sequence: CASSLFRGSPYNEQFF.

The chain carries TRBV10-2 and TRBJ2-2; TCRdb selects TRBD1, and the lack of DNA leaves this call unchecked. The CDR3 runs 15 residues. Germline values: CDR1 WSHSY, CDR2 SAAADI. The CDR3 region is CASTVDRGGTGELFF.

The V gene is TRBV20-1, the J gene TRBJ2-3; TCRdb names TRBD1, which stays unverified in the absence of DNA. Germline CDR1 reads DFQATT; CDR2 reads SNEGSKA (reference sequence). The CDR3 loop spans 15 amino acids. The CDR3 spells CSAARDRGSTDTQYF.

This chain links TRBV6-2 or TRBV6-3 with TRBJ2-2; TCRdb's assignment of TRBD1 cannot be checked, as there is no DNA. CDR1 MNHEY and CDR2 SVGEGT come from the germline V gene. CDR3 length: 18 residues. The CDR3 is CAIWGRGLPRSETGELFF.

The chain joins TRBV6-5 to TRBJ2-7. There are 13 residues in the CDR3. CDR1 is MNHEY and CDR2 is SVGAGI in the germline V gene. This CDR3 reads CASRTSVDWEQYF.

V gene TRBV19 combines with J gene TRBJ2-7; TCRdb's D call of TRBD1 is untestable without DNA. The CDR3 has 14 residues. CDR1 LNHDA and CDR2 SQIVND come from the germline V gene (reference sequence). The CDR3 loop is CASSGGQGMDEQYF.

Measured by frequency, this clonotype is medium-sized. The chain employs TRBV6-5 and TRBJ1-2; TCRdb gives TRBD1 as the D gene, but with no DNA this cannot be confirmed. Germline CDR1 MNHEY, CDR2 SVGAGI. CDR3 length: 13 amino acids. The CDR3 region is CASSKGGQYGYTF.

Judged by frequency, this clonotype is large (0.1 to 1%). The rearrangement joins TRBV5-5 to TRBJ1-1; with no DNA, the TCRdb D assignment of TRBD1 cannot be verified. CDR1 is SGHKS and CDR2 is YYEKEE in the germline V gene (reference sequence). This CDR3 is built from 13 residues. CDR3 in amino acids: CASTTGGNTEAFF.

The gene calls are TRBV27 and TRBJ1-1. The CDR3 runs 16 residues. Germline CDR1 is MNHEY and CDR2 is SMNVEV (reference sequence). CDR3 protein: CASSPLTGVLNTEAFF.

CDR3 sequence: CSVDLAGSYEQYF. The chain combines TRBV29-1 with TRBJ2-7; TCRdb's D call, TRBD2, is unchecked because there is no DNA. The germline CDR1 and CDR2 sequences are SQVTM and ANQGSEA. The CDR3 covers 13 residues.

According to its frequency, this clonotype is medium-sized. V is TRBV7-6 and J is TRBJ2-7; absent DNA, TCRdb's TRBD2 call cannot be checked. Germline CDR1 and CDR2: SGHVS and FNYEAQ. The CDR3 spans 12 residues. The CDR3 here is CASSLAGGEQYF.

This chain uses TRBV13 with TRBJ2-7; there is no DNA to check the TCRdb D call of TRBD2. The CDR3 covers 16 residues. Germline CDR1 reads PRHDT; CDR2 reads FYEKMQ (reference sequence). CDR3: CASSLEGLAGGHEQYF. The entire variable domain, with the rest obtained from reference TRBV13 and TRBJ2-7, is as follows: AAGVIQSPRHLIKEKRETATLKCYPIPRHDTVYWYQQGPGQDPQFLISFYEKMQSDKGSIPDRFSAQQFSDYHSELNMSSLELGDSALYFCASSLEGLAGGHEQYFGPGTRLTVT.

The rearrangement links TRBV28 to TRBJ1-1; no DNA is available, so the TRBD1 call from TCRdb remains unchecked. The CDR3 has 12 residues. Germline V gene data show CDR1 as MDHEN and CDR2 as SYDVKM. CDR3 amino acids: CASSFLGGEAFF.

The rearrangement uses TRBV7-2 and TRBJ2-1; the D gene TCRdb calls, TRBD2, cannot be checked with no DNA. CDR1 is SGHTA, CDR2 FQGNSA, per germline. The CDR3 has 17 residues. CDR3 loop: CASRTTSGRATYNEQFF. The full variable domain, in which reference TRBV7-2 and TRBJ2-1 provide the parts outside the CDR3, is GAGVSQSPSNKVTEKGKDVELRCDPISGHTALYWYRQSLGQGLEFLIYFQGNSAPDKSGLPSDRFSAERTGGSVSTLTIQRTQQEDSAVYLCASRTTSGRATYNEQFFGPGTRLTVL.

The chain recombines TRBV10-3 with TRBJ1-5; TCRdb gives TRBD1 as the D gene, but with no DNA this cannot be confirmed. From germline, CDR1 is ENHRY and CDR2 SYGVKD. The CDR3 consists of 13 residues. The CDR3 region is CAITPGDGQPQHF.

V gene TRBV18 combines with J gene TRBJ1-2; TCRdb indicates TRBD1, and absent DNA this call remains unverified. The CDR3 sequence is 15 residues long. The germline V gene encodes CDR1 KGHSH and CDR2 LQKENI. The CDR3 protein is CASSPAQGPDPGYTF.

This clonotype ranks as medium-sized in terms of frequency. This chain uses TRBV29-1 with TRBJ2-7; absent DNA, TCRdb's TRBD2 call cannot be checked. The CDR3 extends over 12 amino acids. Per germline, CDR1 SQVTM and CDR2 ANQGSEA. The CDR3 region is CSVAPSPYEQYF.

J is TRBJ2-5 and V is TRBV10-3. Germline V gene sequence: CDR1 ENHRY, CDR2 SYGVKD. This CDR3 has 14 amino acids. The CDR3 sequence is CAISEPTLQETQYF.

The chain has TRBV5-4 and TRBJ2-1. The germline CDR1 and CDR2 sequences are SGHNT and YYREEE (reference sequence). This CDR3 comprises 13 residues. The CDR3 here is CAALQPPYNEQFF.

CDR3 amino acids: CASSPLGPTGTDTQYF. The chain carries TRBV9 and TRBJ2-3; as DNA is missing, the TRBD2 call by TCRdb cannot be tested. CDR1 and CDR2 (germline): SGDLS, YYNGEE. The CDR3 is 16 amino acids.

Measured by frequency, this clonotype is medium-sized (0.01 to 0.1%). The chain is built from TRBV2 and TRBJ2-7; TCRdb's D gene call, TRBD1, goes unchecked for lack of DNA. This CDR3 has 15 amino acids. Germline V CDR1 and CDR2: SNHLY, FYNNEI. This chain's CDR3 is CASSDLGGEAYEQYF.

J is TRBJ1-4 and V is TRBV7-9; without DNA, the TCRdb call of TRBD1 cannot be checked. This CDR3 region has 16 residues. Germline-derived CDR1 and CDR2 are SEHNR and FQNEAQ (reference sequence). The CDR3 loop reads CASSLGRGLLNEKLFF.

The chain combines TRBV12-3 or TRBV12-4 with TRBJ2-1; the D call of TRBD2 rests on TCRdb alone, since no DNA is present to check it. This CDR3 spans 14 amino acids. CDR3: CASSPLADEDEQFF.

The J gene is TRBJ2-3, the V gene TRBV13. The CDR3 contains 12 residues. Germline CDR1 reads PRHDT; CDR2 reads FYEKMQ (reference sequence). The CDR3 spells CASSLLPDTQYF.

The chain uses TRBV11-2 and TRBJ1-6. In germline, CDR1 is SGHAT, CDR2 FQNNGV. This CDR3 is built from 13 residues. The CDR3 region is CASSPRLGSPLHF.

The chain recombines TRBV7-6 with TRBJ2-1; absent DNA, TCRdb's TRBD1 call cannot be checked. Germline CDR1 and CDR2: SGHVS and FNYEAQ. This CDR3 spans 18 amino acids. The CDR3 is CASSLITGSPNRADEQFF.

The gene calls are TRBV12-3 or TRBV12-4 and TRBJ2-7; the D gene TCRdb calls, TRBD1, cannot be checked with no DNA. This CDR3 has 16 amino acids. Here the CDR3 reads CASSPPGQLLVYEQYF.